This entry lists 20 T cell receptor beta chains sequenced from one sample in a study of T cell responses to AZD1222 COVID-19 vaccine. The assay was immunoSEQ multiplex PCR, and TCRdb's table has in-frame clones only and misses some. The sample holds about 120,000 clones, about 89% seen once. The material was peripheral blood, obtained on day 0 of AZD1222 vaccination. These receptors were collected from an adult in good health.

The genes are TRBV2 and TRBJ2-2; no clear D. Trimming removed 7 bases from V and 8 bases from J, with 11 bases in between. This CDR3 comprises 12 residues. Germline CDR1 is SNHLY and CDR2 is FYNNEI. In DNA, the CDR3 is TGTGCCAGCACTAAGCCCGATGGGGAGCTGTTTTTT. Translating it yields CASTKPDGELFF.

As for this clone: In the same sample, other DNA sequences code for this CDR3. The V and J genes are TRBV6-5 and TRBJ1-2; D not resolved. Deletions cut 6 bases from V and 0 bases from J, with 8 bases between. Germline V gene data show CDR1 as MNHEY and CDR2 as SVGAGI. The CDR3 runs 13 residues. Written as DNA, the CDR3 is TGTGCCAGCAGAGCTACAGCTAACTATGGCTACACCTTC. Translation gives CASRATANYGYTF.

As to this clone: Distinct nucleotide sequences in the sample also encode this CDR3. This chain uses TRBV19 with TRBJ2-2; D may be TRBD1 or TRBD2 (5 bases each). V lost 3 bases to trimming and J lost 1 base, with 6 bases between them. This CDR3 is 14 amino acids long. CDR1 and CDR2 from the germline V gene are LNHDA and SQIVND (reference sequence). CDR3 coding DNA: TGTGCCAGTAGTATGGGACGGAACACCGGGGAGCTGTTTTTT. Encoded protein: CASSMGRNTGELFF.

This chain uses TRBV3-1 (or the pseudogene TRBV3-2) with TRBJ1-2; a weak D match, TRBD1 (6 bases). There are 13 residues in the CDR3. V was pared by 3 bases and J by 7 bases, with 12 bases between. Germline loops: CDR1 LGHDT, CDR2 YNNKEL (reference sequence). CDR3 sequence: CASSHWDMRGYTF. In DNA, the CDR3 is TGTGCCAGCAGCCACTGGGACATGCGTGGCTACACCTTC.

The rearrangement joins TRBV18 to TRBJ1-5; D may be TRBD1 (5 bases). With 3 bases removed from V and 9 bases from J, the gap between germline ends came to 18 bases. The CDR3 contains 15 residues. Germline CDR1 reads KGHSH; CDR2 reads LQKENI. CDR3 DNA: TGTGCCAGCTCACCGCAATCAGGGACCGCAGGGCCCCAGCATTTT. Translated: CASSPQSGTAGPQHF.

The chain combines TRBV7-2 with TRBJ1-5; 12 bases fit TRBD1. From germline, CDR1 is SGHTA and CDR2 FQGNSA. V dropped 5 bases and J dropped 6; count of bases not matched to a gene: 5. This CDR3 region has 15 residues. CDR3 loop: CASSTGTGGGQPQHF. Written as DNA, the CDR3 is TGTGCCAGCAGCACAGGGACAGGGGGCGGTCAGCCCCAGCATTTT.

Only one count was recorded for this clone. This sequence joins TRBV25-1 and TRBJ1-4; TRBD1 aligns across 7 bases. V trimming: 0 bases; J trimming: 2 bases; junction bases outside the gene matches: 9. Germline V gene lookup returns CDR1 MGHDK and CDR2 SYGVNS. The CDR3 totals 18 residues. As DNA, the CDR3 is TGTGCCAGCAGTGAATATTCTACAGGGGATCTTACTAATGAAAAACTGTTTTTT. The encoded protein is CASSEYSTGDLTNEKLFF.

V and J are TRBV28 and TRBJ1-2; no clear D. V lost 4 bases and J lost 7, with 7 bases in between. The CDR3 runs to 11 residues. Looked up from germline, CDR1 is MDHEN and CDR2 is SYDVKM. CDR3 nucleotide sequence: TGTGCCAGCAGTTCCAAGGTTGGCTACACCTTC. Translation: CASSSKVGYTF.

This clone occurred once. J is TRBJ2-5 and V is TRBV6-5, with D unresolved. In germline, CDR1 is MNHEY, CDR2 SVGAGI. This CDR3 region has 12 residues. Trimming stripped 8 bases from V and 1 base from J, with 8 bases between. The CDR3 sequence: CASGAVQETQYF. The DNA of the CDR3 is TGTGCCAGCGGAGCAGTCCAAGAGACCCAGTACTTC.

This chain joins TRBV28 and TRBJ2-7; the D call may be TRBD1 or TRBD2 (6 bases each). The CDR3 is 12 residues long. Germline-derived CDR1 and CDR2 are MDHEN and SYDVKM. V was clipped by 6 bases and J by 9 bases, with 15 bases between them. CDR3 loop: CASSRGGPGQYF. The CDR3, as DNA: TGTGCCAGCAGCCGAGGGGGGCCGGGGCAGTACTTC.

The chain has TRBV5-1 and TRBJ2-3, with D uncertain. Germline V gene sequence: CDR1 SGHRS, CDR2 YFSETQ. With 4 bases removed from V and 1 base from J, the gap between germline ends came to 13 bases. There are 15 residues in the CDR3. CDR3 in amino acids: CASSDLSQGTDTQYF. The CDR3 DNA sequence: TGCGCCAGCAGCGACCTATCACAAGGCACAGATACGCAGTATTTT.

This clone has only a few counts. This chain joins TRBV28 and TRBJ1-5, with D hard to call. V lost 2 bases and J 5 bases, leaving 16 bases between the germline ends. CDR1 and CDR2 (germline): MDHEN, SYDVKM. This CDR3 is 16 amino acids long. CDR3 DNA sequence: TGTGCCAGCAGTTTAAGGGTCCGCCTGTTGGATCAGCCCCAGCATTTT. Translated, it gives CASSLRVRLLDQPQHF. The full variable domain, its missing parts supplied by reference TRBV28 and TRBJ1-5, is DVKVTQSSRYLVKRTGEKVFLECVQDMDHENMFWYRQDPGLGLRLIYFSYDVKMKEKGDIPEGYSVSREKKERFSLILESASTNQTSMYLCASSLRVRLLDQPQHFGDGTRLSIL.

The genes are TRBV18 and TRBJ1-2, with a possible D match to TRBD1 (6 bases). Germline assignment: CDR1 KGHSH and CDR2 LQKENI. Trimming took 2 bases from V and 8 from J, leaving 18 bases between them. The CDR3 totals 15 residues. The CDR3 here is CASSPGRWTAGGYTF. The CDR3 bases are TGTGCCAGCTCACCAGGGCGGTGGACAGCCGGGGGCTACACCTTC.

The chain joins TRBV6-5 to TRBJ1-2, with D possibly being TRBD1 (6 bases). The V end lost 4 bases, the J end lost 1 base, and 13 bases lay between the germline ends. This CDR3 has 15 residues. The germline V gene has CDR1 MNHEY and CDR2 SVGAGI. CDR3 loop: CASSFWRGINYGYTF. The CDR3 nucleotides read TGTGCCAGCAGTTTCTGGAGGGGGATTAACTATGGCTACACCTTC.

V is TRBV7-2 and J is TRBJ1-5, with D possibly being TRBD1 (5 bases). Trimming took off 1 base at V and 0 bases at J, with 7 bases between the two ends. Germline values: CDR1 SGHTA, CDR2 FQGNSA. CDR3 length: 15 amino acids. CDR3 region: CASSLGGYSNQPQHF. CDR3 DNA: TGTGCCAGCAGCTTAGGGGGGTATAGCAATCAGCCCCAGCATTTT.

The chain combines TRBV6-5 with TRBJ1-1; 7 nucleotides match TRBD1. V trimming: 5 bases; J trimming: 3 bases; junction bases outside the gene matches: 6. Germline V gives CDR1 MNHEY, CDR2 SVGAGI. The CDR3 is 14 residues long. The CDR3: CASSKQGGDTEAFF. CDR3 bases: TGTGCCAGCAGTAAGCAGGGGGGGGACACTGAAGCTTTCTTT.

V and J are TRBV5-1 and TRBJ1-5; perhaps TRBD1 as D (6 bases). Looked up from germline, CDR1 is SGHRS and CDR2 is YFSETQ. The CDR3 is 15 amino acids. Trimming removed 0 bases at V and 5 bases at J, with 12 bases between. The CDR3 is CASSLEGGGDQPQHF. The CDR3 nucleotides are TGCGCCAGCAGCTTGGAGGGGGGGGGCGATCAGCCCCAGCATTTT.

CDR3 DNA: TGTGCCACCAGCAAACCCCTGGGGGCCGGGACTAGCTCTCTTGGAGAGACCCAGTACTTC. It yields the protein CATSKPLGAGTSSLGETQYF. The chain uses TRBV15 and TRBJ2-5; the match to TRBD2 covers 9 bases. Trimming at V came to 4 bases and at J to 4 bases, leaving 22 bases not matched to a gene. Germline V gene lookup returns CDR1 LNHNV and CDR2 YYDKDF (reference sequence). The CDR3 length is 20 residues.

The chain has TRBV19 and TRBJ2-1; D uncertain. This CDR3 has 15 residues. V was cut by 5 bases and J by 4 bases, with 15 bases left in between. Germline CDR1 LNHDA, CDR2 SQIVND (reference sequence). The CDR3 DNA is TGTGCCAGTAGTCAGGCGGCCTACCCGTACAATGAGCAGTTCTTC. Its translation is CASSQAAYPYNEQFF.

The rearrangement links TRBV5-5 to TRBJ2-1, with a weak D call TRBD1 (5 bases). CDR3 size: 14 residues. Trimming left V 1 base short and J 3 bases short, with 8 bases between. Germline V gene data show CDR1 as SGHKS and CDR2 as YYEKEE (reference sequence). The CDR3 loop reads CASSLLGDYNEQFF. CDR3 DNA: TGTGCCAGCAGCTTGTTAGGGGACTACAATGAGCAGTTCTTC.